This TCR beta chain was documented in a study of blood T cell repertoires in COVID-19. Using immunoSEQ multiplex PCR, the repertoire was profiled, and TCRdb retains in-frame clones only, with some absent. Of 65,000 to 90,000 clones detected, about 88% appear once; the ten largest clones hold 5.1%. Germline values: CDR1 SGHTA, CDR2 FQGNSA. This CDR3 has 15 residues. The ends were cut back, 1 base at V and 1 base at J, with 10 bases in the middle. The specimen sequenced was peripheral blood. The sequence derives from a human donor in a cohort sampled during active COVID-19. V usage is TRBV7-2 and J usage is TRBJ1-2; D is undetermined. The CDR3: CASSLDGGFNYGYTF. Here the CDR3 DNA reads TGTGCCAGCAGCTTAGATGGCGGTTTTAACTATGGCTACACCTTC.